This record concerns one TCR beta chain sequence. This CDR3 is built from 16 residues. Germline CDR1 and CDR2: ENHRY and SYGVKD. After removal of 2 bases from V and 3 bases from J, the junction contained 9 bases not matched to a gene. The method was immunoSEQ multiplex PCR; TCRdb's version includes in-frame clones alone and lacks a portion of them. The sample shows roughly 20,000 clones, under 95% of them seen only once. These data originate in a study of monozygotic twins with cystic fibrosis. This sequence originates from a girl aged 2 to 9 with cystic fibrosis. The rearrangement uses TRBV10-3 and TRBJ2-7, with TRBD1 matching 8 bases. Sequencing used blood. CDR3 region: CAISEDLQGAFYEQYF. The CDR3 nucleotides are TGTGCCATCAGTGAGGATTTGCAGGGGGCTTTCTACGAGCAGTACTTC.